This T cell receptor beta chain is from a study of OX40 agonist ivuxolimab in advanced cancers. Overall study: Under the entry rules, prior anti-PD-1, anti-PD-L1 or anti-CTLA-4 therapy was allowed, and 35% to 40% had some. Regarding the study as a whole: Clonal expansion among partial responders at 0.1-3.0 mg/kg ranked near the lowest. Low normalized T-cell clonal expansion also characterized some of the nonresponders.

This CDR3 contains 15 residues. After removal of 5 bases from V and 5 bases from J, the junction contained 8 bases not matched to a gene. Looked up from germline, CDR1 is MNHNY and CDR2 is SVGAGI (reference sequence). With regard to this clone: Its antigen is still unknown.

Repertoires were generated with immunoSEQ multiplex PCR, while TCRdb's copy carries only in-frame clones and drops some. The sample includes 50,000 to 70,000 clones, roughly 83% of them seen just once. Source: CD4+ or CD8+ T cells sorted from blood, taken in a trial of the OX40 agonist ivuxolimab. This sequence joins TRBV6-6 and TRBJ2-7; 11 bases line up with TRBD2. This TCR derives from an adult with an advanced solid tumor such as melanoma, head and neck, liver or kidney cancer. The CDR3 DNA sequence: TGTGCCAGCAGTACCCTTAGCGGGGGGGCCAACGAGCAGTACTTC. Translating it yields CASSTLSGGANEQYF.